The entry below gives a single T cell receptor (beta chain) sequence along with its context. Germline CDR1 is MNHEY and CDR2 is SVGAGI. The CDR3 is 16 amino acids. This record comes from a study of monozygotic twins with inflammatory bowel disease. Each of TCRalpha and TCRbeta cDNA went through two nested PCRs, lasting approximately 17 and 9 cycles. Reanalyzing the 5' RACE reads, TCRdb keeps one entry per CDR3 protein, without DNA. The sample table includes about 140,000 distinct CDR3 sequences. The V and J genes are TRBV6-5 and TRBJ2-6. The receptor was derived from a human donor with ulcerative colitis or Crohn's disease, or a healthy co-twin of an affected twin (not recorded which). Sequencing was performed on blood. The CDR3 loop reads CASGYGVITGANVLTF.